This T cell receptor (beta chain) was found in a study of cytomegalovirus exposure and HLA in healthy donors. About the study: The 120 validation repertoires matched the 666 first-cohort repertoires in platform, a later analysis reported. Points from the study as a whole: The authors confirmed in vitro that a few CMV-associated chains were specific for CMV antigens. Cytomegalovirus association was listed for about 150 TCR beta chains.

The sample holds one count of this clone. Its antigen is not known. Some clones are missing from TCRdb's copy, which holds only in-frame ones; the method was immunoSEQ multiplex PCR. Here the sample spans 120,000 or so clones, 80% to 90% being singletons. The sequence derives from a young man in good health and CMV-seropositive. The sample taken for sequencing was PBMCs.

The CDR3 is CASSVTPGTIKYEQYF. The DNA for the CDR3 is TGTGCCAGCAGCGTCACTCCCGGGACTATCAAGTACGAGCAGTACTTC. This chain joins TRBV7-9 and TRBJ2-7, with 7 bases matching TRBD2. CDR1 is SEHNR, CDR2 FQNEAQ, per germline (reference sequence). This CDR3 has 16 residues. The J segment lost 4 bases and the V segment lost 5 bases, leaving 14 bases of the junction unmatched.